A single sample gave rise to the 12 T cell receptor beta chains below, sequenced in a study of T cell responses to AZD1222 COVID-19 vaccine. The table came from immunoSEQ multiplex PCR; TCRdb's copy has only in-frame clones and leaves some out. The sample has 65,000 to 75,000 clones, 88% seen once. Sequencing used peripheral blood, obtained 28 days after the second dose of the MenACWY control vaccine. The receptors come from an adult who received the MenACWY meningococcal vaccine as a control.

This clone was seen only a few times. V and J are TRBV29-1 and TRBJ2-3; no clear D gene. Trimming removed 5 bases from V and 0 bases from J, with 12 bases in between. The germline V gene has CDR1 SQVTM and CDR2 ANQGSEA. This CDR3 region has 14 residues. CDR3: CSVSRTFSTDTQYF. For the CDR3, the DNA is TGCAGCGTTTCCAGGACCTTTAGCACAGATACGCAGTATTTT.

This clone was seen just once. The V call is TRBV2, the J call TRBJ1-5; 7 bases agree with TRBD1. V lost 6 bases to trimming and J lost 7 bases; unmatched junction nucleotides: 3. The CDR3 is made up of 12 amino acids. In germline, CDR1 is SNHLY, CDR2 FYNNEI. The CDR3 sequence: CASRSDRQPQHF. In DNA form, the CDR3 reads TGTGCCAGCAGATCGGACAGGCAGCCCCAGCATTTT.

This clone showed up just a few times. V gene TRBV28 combines with J gene TRBJ2-3, with D perhaps matching TRBD2 (6 bases). Germline-derived CDR1 and CDR2 are MDHEN and SYDVKM. This CDR3 has 14 amino acids. The V and J ends lost 4 bases and 6 bases respectively, with 14 bases between them. In DNA, the CDR3 is TGTGCCAGCAGTTCGGGACTGGCTGTGGATACGCAGTATTTT. Translation gives CASSSGLAVDTQYF.

This chain joins TRBV19 and TRBJ2-3, with a possible D match to TRBD1 (6 bases). The CDR3 is made up of 15 amino acids. Per germline, CDR1 LNHDA and CDR2 SQIVND (reference sequence). V lost 6 bases and J lost 0, with 13 bases in between. Here the CDR3 reads CASSRQVSSTDTQYF. CDR3 DNA sequence: TGTGCCAGTAGCCGACAGGTCTCTAGCACAGATACGCAGTATTTT.

This clone was seen once. This chain connects TRBV5-1 to TRBJ2-1; D gene uncertain. CDR1 and CDR2 from the germline V gene are SGHRS and YFSETQ. V dropped 4 bases and J dropped 2 bases, with 13 bases sitting between them. The CDR3 spans 15 residues. The CDR3 loop is CASSTRWGTYNEQFF. CDR3 sequence (DNA): TGCGCCAGCAGCACGAGATGGGGAACCTACAATGAGCAGTTCTTC.

V usage is TRBV9 and J usage is TRBJ2-2; 13 bases map to TRBD2. Trimming cost V 5 bases and J 6 bases; bases outside gene matches: 7. CDR3 length: 16 residues. Per germline, CDR1 SGDLS and CDR2 YYNGEE. CDR3 sequence: CASSELAGGPSGELFF. In DNA form, the CDR3 reads TGTGCCAGCAGTGAACTAGCGGGGGGGCCCTCCGGGGAGCTGTTTTTT.

J is TRBJ1-1 and V is TRBV12-3 or TRBV12-4, with D uncertain. Trimming cost V 5 bases and J 5 bases, with 12 bases left between them. The CDR3 length is 13 residues. The DNA for the CDR3 is TGTGCCAGCAGTCTGTGGGGAGGGACTGAAGCTTTCTTT. Translated: CASSLWGGTEAFF.

This sequence joins TRBV24-1 and TRBJ2-5; 7 nucleotides align to TRBD2. The V and J ends lost 3 bases and 3 bases, in that order; junction bases with no gene match: 3. The CDR3 totals 14 residues. Per germline, CDR1 KGHDR and CDR2 SFDVKD. DNA for the CDR3: TGTGCCACCAGTGATAGGGACTATAAAGAGACCCAGTACTTC. It codes for CATSDRDYKETQYF.

The V gene is TRBV5-1, the J gene TRBJ2-1, with D unclear. This CDR3 has 15 residues. Germline CDR1 and CDR2: SGHRS and YFSETQ. V gave up 1 base and J gave up 8 bases, with 16 bases separating them. The CDR3 DNA sequence: TGCGCCAGCAGCTTGTTAGGCACGGTAGTGGATGAGCAGTTCTTC. Translating it yields CASSLLGTVVDEQFF.

The rearrangement links TRBV29-1 to TRBJ2-2, with D unclear. The germline CDR1 and CDR2 sequences are SQVTM and ANQGSEA. V lost 4 bases and J 0 bases, leaving 9 bases between the germline ends. CDR3 length: 14 amino acids. CDR3 protein: CSVAEISNTGELFF. The CDR3 coding sequence is TGCAGCGTTGCTGAAATCTCGAACACCGGGGAGCTGTTTTTT.

The chain has TRBV7-9 and TRBJ1-1, with 10 nucleotides matching TRBD1. The CDR3 length is 19 residues. Trimming at V came to 3 bases and at J to 3 bases, leaving 16 bases not matched to a gene. Germline-derived CDR1 and CDR2 are SEHNR and FQNEAQ (reference sequence). The chain's CDR3 is CASSLTDRGNFKPHTEAFF. The CDR3 DNA reads as TGTGCCAGCAGCTTGACGGACAGGGGGAATTTTAAGCCGCACACTGAAGCTTTCTTT.

The gene calls are TRBV4-3 and TRBJ2-2; D remains unclear. CDR3 size: 15 residues. The V end lost 0 bases, the J end lost 2 bases, and 7 bases lay between the germline ends. Germline CDR1 LGHNA, CDR2 YSLEER. DNA of the CDR3: TGCGCCAGCAGCCAAGAGTCTACCAACACCGGGGAGCTGTTTTTT. It yields the protein CASSQESTNTGELFF.